A selection of T cell receptor beta chains follows, all from one sample in a study of blood T cell repertoires in COVID-19. The repertoire was sequenced with immunoSEQ multiplex PCR; TCRdb's copy has only in-frame clones and lacks some. Of about 70,000 clones in the sample, around nine tenths were seen once. Sequenced input: peripheral blood. These receptors came from a woman aged 18-29 years with acute or convalescent COVID-19. The CDR3 runs from the conserved cysteine through the conserved F or W. A D gene is named only where the DNA matches it firmly. Some rows have no size entry. The others give once, few or many, or a class for an expanded clone.

d_gene | j_gene | v_gene | abundance | CDR3aa | CDR3nt
TRBD2 | TRBJ2-1 | TRBV6-6 | . | CASSYRLAGLNEQFF | TGTGCCAGCAGTTACCGGCTAGCGGGACTGAATGAGCAGTTCTTC
. | TRBJ1-2 | TRBV6-5 | . | CASSYSQDNYGYTF | TGTGCCAGCAGTTACTCGCAGGATAACTATGGCTACACCTTC
. | TRBJ1-6 | TRBV10-3 | once | CAISERQNNSPLHF | TGTGCCATCAGTGAAAGACAGAATAATTCACCCCTCCACTTT
TRBD1 | TRBJ1-2 | TRBV28 | . | CASSSPDRVAPAHYGYTF | TGTGCCAGCAGTTCTCCTGACAGGGTGGCACCTGCACACTATGGCTACACCTTC
TRBD2 | TRBJ2-1 | TRBV9 | . | CASSVGLAGDHEQFF | TGTGCCAGCAGCGTAGGACTAGCGGGGGACCATGAGCAGTTCTTC
. | TRBJ1-5 | TRBV2 | . | CASSSYGNQPQHF | TGTGCCAGCAGCTCCTATGGCAATCAGCCCCAGCATTTT
TRBD2 | TRBJ2-7 | TRBV28 | . | CASSFISGGGEQYF | TGTGCCAGCAGTTTCATTAGCGGGGGTGGTGAGCAGTACTTC
. | TRBJ2-3 | TRBV3-1/TRBV3-2 | . | CASSQERGGDTQYF | TGTGCCAGCAGCCAAGAGCGGGGCGGAGATACGCAGTATTTT
. | TRBJ2-1 | TRBV6-5 | . | CASGDSLRGEQFF | TGTGCCAGTGGGGACTCCCTGAGGGGTGAGCAGTTCTTC
TRBD1 | TRBJ1-5 | TRBV6-5 | . | CASSPGQGGSQPQHF | TGTGCCAGCAGCCCGGGACAGGGAGGGAGTCAGCCCCAGCATTTT
TRBD1 | TRBJ1-4 | TRBV4-3 | . | CASSQDWPGGHEKLFF | TGCGCCAGCAGCCAAGATTGGCCAGGGGGCCATGAAAAACTGTTTTTT
. | TRBJ2-7 | TRBV7-9 | . | CASNQERKQYEQYF | TGTGCCAGCAACCAGGAGCGGAAACAATACGAGCAGTACTTC
. | TRBJ2-7 | TRBV7-8 | . | CASSTGDSPYEQYF | TGTGCCAGCAGCACCGGCGACAGCCCCTACGAGCAGTACTTC
TRBD1 | TRBJ1-2 | TRBV5-4 | . | CASRGEQGGSYGYTF | TGTGCCAGCAGAGGGGAACAGGGGGGAAGCTATGGCTACACCTTC
. | TRBJ2-3 | TRBV7-8 | . | CASSLVKRGTQYF | TGTGCCAGCAGCTTAGTAAAAAGGGGTACGCAGTATTTT